The T cell receptor beta chain under discussion was sequenced for a study of CD8 T cells in ankylosing spondylitis. TCRdb ran MiXCR on the 5' RACE reads and lists one entry per CDR3 protein. The sample lists under 300,000 distinct CDR3 sequences, around a tenth occurring once. As for this clonotype: A much larger clone sits a single nucleotide away, making a read error possible.

Germline V lookup: CDR1 SGHDT, CDR2 YYEEEE. The CDR3 consists of 14 residues. With 4 bases removed from V and 2 bases from J, the gap between germline ends came to 12 bases. Sequenced material: blood, either unsorted or a sorted T cell fraction (not recorded which). V gene TRBV5-6 combines with J gene TRBJ2-5, with D possibly TRBD1 on 6 matching bases. This receptor was identified in a male donor with ankylosing spondylitis or in good health (not recorded which). The CDR3 protein is CASSGGGAQETQYF. CDR3 nucleotides: TGTGCCAGCAGCGGTGGGGGCGCGCAAGAGACCCAGTACTTC. Together with reference TRBV5-6 and TRBJ2-5, the CDR3 gives the full variable domain: DAGVTQSPTHLIKTRGQQVTLRCSPKSGHDTVSWYQQALGQGPQFIFQYYEEEERQRGNFPDRFSGHQFPNYSSELNVNALLLGDSALYLCASSGGGAQETQYFGPGTRLLVL.